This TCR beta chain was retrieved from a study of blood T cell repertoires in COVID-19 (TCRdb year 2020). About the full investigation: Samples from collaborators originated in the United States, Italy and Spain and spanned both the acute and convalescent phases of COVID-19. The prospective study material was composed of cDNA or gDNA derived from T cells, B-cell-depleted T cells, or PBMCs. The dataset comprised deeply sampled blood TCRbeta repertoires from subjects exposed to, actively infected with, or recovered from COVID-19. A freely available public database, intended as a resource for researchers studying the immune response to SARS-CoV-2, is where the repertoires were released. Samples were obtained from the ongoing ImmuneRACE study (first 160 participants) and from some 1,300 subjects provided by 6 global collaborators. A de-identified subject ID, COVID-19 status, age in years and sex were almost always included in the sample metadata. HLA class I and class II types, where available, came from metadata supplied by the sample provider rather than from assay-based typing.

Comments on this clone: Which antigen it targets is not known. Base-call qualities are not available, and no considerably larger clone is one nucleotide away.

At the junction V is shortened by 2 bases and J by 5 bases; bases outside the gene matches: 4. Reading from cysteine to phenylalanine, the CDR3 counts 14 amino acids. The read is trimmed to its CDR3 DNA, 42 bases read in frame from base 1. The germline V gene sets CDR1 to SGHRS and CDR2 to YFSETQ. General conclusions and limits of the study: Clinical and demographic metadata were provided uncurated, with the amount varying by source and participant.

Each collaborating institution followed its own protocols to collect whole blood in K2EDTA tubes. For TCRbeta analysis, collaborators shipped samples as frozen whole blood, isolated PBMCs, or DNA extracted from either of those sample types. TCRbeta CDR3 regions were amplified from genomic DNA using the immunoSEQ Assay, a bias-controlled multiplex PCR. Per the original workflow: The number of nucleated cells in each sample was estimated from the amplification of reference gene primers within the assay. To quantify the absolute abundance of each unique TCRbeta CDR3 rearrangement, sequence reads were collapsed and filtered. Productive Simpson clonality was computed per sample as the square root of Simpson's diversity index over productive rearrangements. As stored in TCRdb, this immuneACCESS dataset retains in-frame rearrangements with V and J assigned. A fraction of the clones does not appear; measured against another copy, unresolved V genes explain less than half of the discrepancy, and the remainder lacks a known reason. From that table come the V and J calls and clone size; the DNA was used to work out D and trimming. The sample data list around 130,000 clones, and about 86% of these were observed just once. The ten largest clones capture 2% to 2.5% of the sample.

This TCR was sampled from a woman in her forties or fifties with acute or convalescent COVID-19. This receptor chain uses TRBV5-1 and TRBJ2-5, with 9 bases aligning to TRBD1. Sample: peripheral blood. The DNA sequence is TGCGCCAGCAGCTTACAGGGGGCCGGGGAGACCCAGTACTTC. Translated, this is CASSLQGAGETQYF.